The 18 T cell receptor beta chains reported below all come from one sample, sequenced in a study of regulatory T cells in long-lasting Graves disease. Building of the TCR beta libraries involved iRepertoire HTBI primers and Arm-PCR of CDR3 regions. MiXCR, run by TCRdb on the multiplex PCR reads, gives a single entry per CDR3 protein. The data hold around 420,000 distinct CDR3 sequences, with approximately 16% observed a single time. Time point of the sample: newly diagnosed GD, antithyroid drugs for less than 3 months. RNA from PBMCs was the source of the TCR library. This same sample was also taken into another study, of T cells in Graves' hyperthyroidism and ophthalmopathy.

Material: peripheral blood mononuclear cells (PBMCs), obtained at new diagnosis, from a patient treated with antithyroid drugs. The receptors were gathered from a woman aged 35 to 49 with Graves disease.

This chain joins TRBV6-1 and TRBJ2-7; maybe TRBD2 (6 bases). V lost 6 bases and J 5 bases, leaving 11 bases between the germline ends. There are 12 residues in the CDR3. Germline loops: CDR1 MNHNS, CDR2 SASEGT. CDR3 loop: CASRVTRDEQYF. In DNA, the CDR3 is TGTGCCAGCAGGGTGACTAGAGACGAGCAGTACTTC.

Comments on this clonotype: A far larger clone is only one base removed, so a read error is likely. The chain combines TRBV28 with TRBJ2-5; 8 bases are a match to TRBD1. Per the germline V gene, CDR1 is MDHEN and CDR2 is SYDVKM. CDR3 length: 15 residues. The CDR3: CASSFQGARRENQYF. The CDR3 bases are TGTGCCAGCAGTTTCCAGGGGGCGCGCCGGGAGAACCAGTACTTC.

This clonotype was found a few times. The V and J genes are TRBV12-3 or TRBV12-4 and TRBJ2-7, with 10 bases identical to TRBD1. The trim removed 6 bases at V and 5 bases at J, leaving 7 bases unmatched. This CDR3 has 14 amino acids. In DNA, the CDR3 is TGTGCCAGCAGCCGCGGGACAGGGGACCACGAGCAGTACTTC. Residues: CASSRGTGDHEQYF.

This clonotype was counted many times. The chain links TRBV11-1 to TRBJ2-5; D call uncertain. V was trimmed by 8 bases and J by 1 base, leaving 11 bases between them. Germline values: CDR1 SGHAT, CDR2 FQDESV (reference sequence). This CDR3 is 13 amino acids long. The CDR3 protein is CASSENLQETQYF. The CDR3 DNA reads as TGTGCCAGCTCGGAGAATCTCCAAGAGACCCAGTACTTC.

The rearrangement links TRBV20-1 to TRBJ2-5, with D possibly TRBD2 on 5 matching bases. Germline assignment: CDR1 DFQATT and CDR2 SNEGSKA (reference sequence). The CDR3 sequence is 13 residues long. V was shortened by 0 bases and J by 7 bases, with 12 bases between the two germline ends. For the CDR3, the DNA is TGCAGTGCTAGAGATGGTAGCCGGGGGACCCAGTACTTC. This codes for CSARDGSRGTQYF.

This clonotype was picked up many times. Just one base apart from a much larger clone, this may be a read error. The rearrangement links TRBV20-1 to TRBJ2-3; 8 bases are shared with TRBD2. The CDR3 has 13 amino acids. Looked up from germline, CDR1 is DFQATT and CDR2 is SNEGSKA (reference sequence). J lost 3 bases, V lost 5 bases, and 4 bases had no gene match. The CDR3 DNA follows: TGCAGTGCTGAAGTAGCGGGAACAGATACGCAGTATTTT. This translates into CSAEVAGTDTQYF.

This clonotype has ten or more counts. The chain couples TRBV28 to TRBJ2-7; 7 bases line up with TRBD2. Trimming removed 2 bases from V and 2 bases from J; junction bases left unmatched: 3. The CDR3 contains 14 residues. Germline assignment: CDR1 MDHEN and CDR2 SYDVKM. CDR3 protein: CASSLGRGTYEQYF. CDR3 nucleotide sequence: TGTGCCAGCAGTTTAGGGCGGGGGACCTACGAGCAGTACTTC.

This clonotype has a count of ten or more. The CDR3 sequence is CASSITGTNNEQFF. In DNA, the CDR3 is TGTGCCAGCAGTATCACCGGGACCAACAATGAGCAGTTCTTC. The rearrangement joins TRBV28 to TRBJ2-1, with D possibly being TRBD1 or TRBD2 (5 bases each). The CDR3 extends over 14 amino acids. V gave up 5 bases and J gave up 5 bases, with 13 bases separating them. Germline values: CDR1 MDHEN, CDR2 SYDVKM.

This clonotype was picked up many times. The chain is built from TRBV9 and TRBJ2-1; D gene ambiguous. CDR3 length: 15 residues. Germline V lookup: CDR1 SGDLS, CDR2 YYNGEE. V gave up 3 bases and J gave up 6 bases, with 16 bases separating them. The CDR3, as DNA: TGTGCCAGCAGCGATTCAAGCTGGAGAAGCAATGAGCAGTTCTTC. This codes for CASSDSSWRSNEQFF.

The genes are TRBV5-4 and TRBJ2-7; 10 positions agree with TRBD1. The germline V gene has CDR1 SGHNT and CDR2 YYREEE (reference sequence). The J segment lost 2 bases and the V segment lost 7 bases, leaving 12 bases of the junction unmatched. The CDR3 is 16 amino acids. The CDR3 region is CASGPARDRGTYEQYF. The CDR3 DNA reads TGTGCCAGCGGTCCCGCCCGGGACAGGGGAACCTACGAGCAGTACTTC.

As to this clonotype: A much larger clone lies a single base off, so this may be a read error. The rearrangement links TRBV11-2 to TRBJ2-2; D is perhaps TRBD2 (5 bases). The germline V gene has CDR1 SGHAT and CDR2 FQNNGV. The CDR3 covers 12 residues. The CDR3 protein is CASSLEVGEPFF. In DNA, the CDR3 is TGTGCCAGCAGCTTAGAGGTCGGGGAGCCGTTTTTT.

This clonotype has a count of ten or more. The J gene is TRBJ2-2, the V gene TRBV12-3 or TRBV12-4, with TRBD2 as a possible D gene (5 bases). Between the trimmed V and J ends, which lost 2 bases and 8 bases, there was a span of 12 bases. The CDR3 covers 14 residues. The CDR3 is CASSLTGKKGELFF. CDR3 coding DNA: TGTGCCAGCAGTTTAACCGGGAAAAAAGGGGAGCTGTTTTTT.

This clonotype was observed a few times. The chain is built from TRBV6-2 or TRBV6-3 and TRBJ2-4; 11 positions agree with TRBD2. This CDR3 is 20 amino acids long. Losses at the gene ends were 0 bases for V and 2 bases for J; bases not matched to a gene: 12. Germline V gives CDR1 MNHEY, CDR2 SVGEGT. The CDR3 reads CASSYSIGGLAGSTKNIQYF. The CDR3 DNA is TGTGCCAGCAGTTACTCGATTGGCGGACTAGCGGGCTCAACCAAAAACATTCAGTACTTC.

The chain carries TRBV27 and TRBJ1-2, with 7 bases that match TRBD1. The germline V gene has CDR1 MNHEY and CDR2 SMNVEV (reference sequence). The ends lost 2 bases at V and 6 bases at J; junction bases unmatched: 9. The CDR3 runs 15 residues. The DNA for the CDR3 is TGTGCCAGCAGTTTACGAGTACAGGGGAAGGATGGCTACACCTTC. Protein: CASSLRVQGKDGYTF.

Details on this clonotype: A much bigger clone sits one base away, suggesting this may be a read error. The gene calls are TRBV27 and TRBJ2-7; 9 bases are shared with TRBD1. The junction had 11 bases not matched to a gene; V was cut back by 5 bases and J by 0 bases. Per germline, CDR1 MNHEY and CDR2 SMNVEV (reference sequence). CDR3 length: 17 residues. The CDR3 DNA sequence: TGTGCCAGCAGTCTCACCACCGGGACAGGGAGCTCCTACGAGCAGTACTTC. It encodes CASSLTTGTGSSYEQYF.

This clonotype has ten or more counts. V gene TRBV6-2 or TRBV6-3 combines with J gene TRBJ2-3; 11 nucleotides align to TRBD2. Trimming at V came to 8 bases and at J to 5 bases, leaving 15 bases not matched to a gene. The length of the CDR3 is 17 residues. CDR1 MNHEY and CDR2 SVGEGT come from the germline V gene. This CDR3 is CASGGGLAVPGVDTQYF. The CDR3 DNA reads TGTGCCAGCGGGGGGGGACTAGCGGTCCCGGGGGTAGATACGCAGTATTTT.

In its sample, this clonotype was seen many times. The chain links TRBV7-2 to TRBJ2-7, with 7 nucleotides matching TRBD2. Per germline, CDR1 SGHTA and CDR2 FQGNSA. The CDR3 runs to 14 residues. J was trimmed by 0 bases and V by 5 bases; bases with no gene match: 4. The CDR3 DNA sequence: TGTGCCAGCAGCCGGGACTACAGCTCCTACGAGCAGTACTTC. Its translation: CASSRDYSSYEQYF. Full variable domain (rest looked up from reference TRBV7-2 and TRBJ2-7): GAGVSQSPSNKVTEKGKDVELRCDPISGHTALYWYRQSLGQGLEFLIYFQGNSAPDKSGLPSDRFSAERTGGSVSTLTIQRTQQEDSAVYLCASSRDYSSYEQYFGPGTRLTVT.

This clonotype was observed a handful of times. This sequence may be a read error, since a much larger clone differs from it by one base. This sequence joins TRBV12-3 or TRBV12-4 and TRBJ2-5; a weak D match, TRBD2 (6 bases). The ends were cut back, 3 bases at V and 14 bases at J, with 22 bases in the middle. The CDR3 is 14 amino acids. The chain's CDR3 is CASSFTGVGGKHYF. For the CDR3, the DNA is TGTGCCAGCAGTTTCACCGGGGTCGGGGGAAAGCATTACTTC.